The clone carrying this T cell receptor beta chain showed up just once. Antigen unknown. Each CDR3 protein gets one entry after TCRdb re-called the 5' RACE reads with MiXCR. The sample includes 1.5 million or so distinct CDR3 sequences, under 35% of them seen just once. The data belong to a study of identical twins. Study-wide findings and caveats: Twins showed weaker excess sharing in their beta out-of-frame sequences. The study drew conclusions from cross-sectional statistical analysis, not from following the same donors. Models underestimated TCR alpha sharing (out-of-frame) in monozygotic twins.

Per the germline V gene, CDR1 is DFQATT and CDR2 is SNEGSKA (reference sequence). Trimming took 1 base from V and 5 from J, leaving 10 bases between them. This CDR3 region has 13 residues. The TCR originated in a newborn girl in good health. Specimen: cord blood. V and J are TRBV20-1 and TRBJ2-3; possibly TRBD2 for D (6 bases). CDR3 nucleotides: TGCAGTGCTAGAGTCACGGGAGTAGATACGCAGTATTTT. Its protein product is CSARVTGVDTQYF.